These 10 T cell receptor beta chains were all obtained from the same sample, sequenced in a study of blood T cell repertoires in COVID-19. Data came from immunoSEQ multiplex PCR; TCRdb stores just in-frame clones and leaves some out. In the table there are around 250,000 clones, around 85% of which are singletons. The specimen sequenced was PBMCs or T cells enriched from blood (not recorded which). The receptors shown here come from a woman aged 50 to 60 who had recovered from COVID-19.

As concerns this clone: The same CDR3 is also encoded by other DNA sequences in this sample. The V gene is TRBV29-1, the J gene TRBJ2-7; D gene ambiguous. Trimming took off 4 bases at V and 2 bases at J, with 9 bases between the two ends. Germline V gene lookup returns CDR1 SQVTM and CDR2 ANQGSEA. The CDR3 loop spans 12 amino acids. CDR3 loop: CSVVGQTYEQYF. The CDR3 DNA reads as TGCAGCGTTGTTGGGCAGACCTACGAGCAGTACTTC.

The chain uses TRBV27 and TRBJ1-5; D might be TRBD1 (6 bases). The CDR3 extends over 17 amino acids. CDR1 and CDR2 from the germline V gene are MNHEY and SMNVEV (reference sequence). V was pared by 10 bases and J by 4 bases, with 26 bases between. In nucleotides, the CDR3 is TGTGCCATCATCCCACACCTCAGGACAGTCAGGAATCAGCCCCAGCATTTT. Its protein product is CAIIPHLRTVRNQPQHF.

This chain links TRBV30 with TRBJ2-5; possible D gene TRBD2, 5 bases. Germline V gene data show CDR1 as GTSNPN and CDR2 as SVGIG (reference sequence). This CDR3 contains 14 residues. V gave up 1 base and J gave up 2 bases, with 11 bases separating them. The CDR3 loop is CAWSAGLGQETQYF. In DNA, the CDR3 is TGTGCCTGGAGTGCCGGACTGGGACAAGAGACCCAGTACTTC.

The chain carries TRBV10-3 and TRBJ1-5; D is perhaps TRBD1 (5 bases). The germline V and J ends were trimmed by 0 bases and 0 bases, with 9 bases remaining between them. Germline lookup yields CDR1 ENHRY and CDR2 SYGVKD. The CDR3 is 16 residues long. The CDR3 DNA reads as TGTGCCATCAGTGAGTCGGGCCAGGGTAGCAATCAGCCCCAGCATTTT. Translating it yields CAISESGQGSNQPQHF.

The chain uses TRBV2 and TRBJ1-2; D is ambiguous. V lost 8 bases and J 6 bases, leaving 10 bases between the germline ends. CDR3 length: 11 amino acids. The germline CDR1 and CDR2 sequences are SNHLY and FYNNEI. The CDR3 region has the DNA TGTGCCAGCCTTGAGGGAAATGGCTACACCTTC. Residues: CASLEGNGYTF.

The CDR3, as DNA: TGTGCCAGCTCACCACCTATAATAGGACAGGGAAACACTGAAGCTTTCTTT. Its translation: CASSPPIIGQGNTEAFF. The chain has TRBV18 and TRBJ1-1; 8 positions match TRBD1. V shed 0 bases and J 2 bases; nucleotides not matched to a gene: 8. Looked up from germline, CDR1 is KGHSH and CDR2 is LQKENI. CDR3 length equals 17 residues.

This sequence joins TRBV7-2 and TRBJ2-7; TRBD2 agrees at 14 bases. Trimming took 0 bases from V and 6 from J; bases not matched to a gene: 4. The germline V gene has CDR1 SGHTA and CDR2 FQGNSA. The CDR3 contains 16 residues. The CDR3, as DNA: TGTGCCAGCAGCTTAGCCGGGACTAGCGGGAGTGGCGAGCAGTACTTC. Its translation is CASSLAGTSGSGEQYF. Full variable domain (outside the CDR3, taken from reference TRBV7-2 and TRBJ2-7): GAGVSQSPSNKVTEKGKDVELRCDPISGHTALYWYRQSLGQGLEFLIYFQGNSAPDKSGLPSDRFSAERTGGSVSTLTIQRTQQEDSAVYLCASSLAGTSGSGEQYFGPGTRLTVT.

This clone has a single count. The chain recombines TRBV12-3 or TRBV12-4 with TRBJ2-7; weak D call: TRBD1 (5 bases). V was pared by 1 base and J by 5 bases, with 9 bases between. The CDR3 runs to 13 residues. The CDR3 protein is CASSLDRTNEQYF. CDR3 DNA: TGTGCCAGCAGTTTAGACAGGACGAACGAGCAGTACTTC.

V usage is TRBV2 and J usage is TRBJ1-4; D call uncertain. V dropped 9 bases and J dropped 8 bases, with 16 bases sitting between them. This CDR3 region has 13 residues. Germline V gene lookup returns CDR1 SNHLY and CDR2 FYNNEI. CDR3 DNA sequence: TGTGCCAGTGGGCAGTCAGACATGGAAAAACTGTTTTTT. Protein: CASGQSDMEKLFF.

This chain joins TRBV11-2 and TRBJ2-1; D is possibly TRBD2 (5 bases). This CDR3 has 15 residues. With 1 base removed from V and 6 bases from J, the gap between germline ends came to 13 bases. CDR1 is SGHAT, CDR2 FQNNGV, per germline. The CDR3 reads CASSLVARGVNEQFF. In nucleotides, the CDR3 is TGTGCCAGCAGCTTAGTAGCCCGGGGAGTCAATGAGCAGTTCTTC.